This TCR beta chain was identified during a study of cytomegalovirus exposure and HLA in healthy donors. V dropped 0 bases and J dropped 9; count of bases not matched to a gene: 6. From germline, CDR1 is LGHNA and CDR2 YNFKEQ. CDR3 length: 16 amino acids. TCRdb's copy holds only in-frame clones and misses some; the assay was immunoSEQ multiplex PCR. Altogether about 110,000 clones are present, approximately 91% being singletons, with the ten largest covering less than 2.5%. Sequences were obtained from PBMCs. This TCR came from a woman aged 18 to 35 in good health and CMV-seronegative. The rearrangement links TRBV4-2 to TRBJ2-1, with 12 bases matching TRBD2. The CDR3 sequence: CASSQELAGGVREQFF. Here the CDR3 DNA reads TGTGCCAGCAGCCAAGAACTAGCGGGAGGAGTACGTGAGCAGTTCTTC.